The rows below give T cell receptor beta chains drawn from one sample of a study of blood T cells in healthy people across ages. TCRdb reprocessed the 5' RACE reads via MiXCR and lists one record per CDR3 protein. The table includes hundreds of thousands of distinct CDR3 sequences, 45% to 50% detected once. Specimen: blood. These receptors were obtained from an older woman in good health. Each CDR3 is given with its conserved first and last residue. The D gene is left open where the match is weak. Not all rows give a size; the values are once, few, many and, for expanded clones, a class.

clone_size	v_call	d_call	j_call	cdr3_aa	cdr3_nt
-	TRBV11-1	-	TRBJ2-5	CASRPGGADSQETQYF	TGTGCCAGCAGACCCGGTGGTGCAGACTCTCAAGAGACCCAGTACTTC
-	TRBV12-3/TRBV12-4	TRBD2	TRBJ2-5	CASSSLTSGAQETQYF	TGTGCCAGCAGCTCTCTTACTAGCGGAGCTCAAGAGACCCAGTACTTC
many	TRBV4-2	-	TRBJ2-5	CASSQVTTRETQYF	TGTGCCAGCAGCCAAGTGACCACCAGAGAGACCCAGTACTTC
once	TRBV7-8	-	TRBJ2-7	CASSLGRTRDYEQYF	TGTGCCAGCAGCTTAGGTCGAACCCGTGACTACGAGCAGTACTTC
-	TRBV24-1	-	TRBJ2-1	CATSDPKPNEQFF	TGTGCCACCAGTGATCCTAAGCCCAATGAGCAGTTCTTC
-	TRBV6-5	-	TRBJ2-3	CASTAQDTQYF	TGTGCCAGCACCGCACAGGATACGCAGTATTTT
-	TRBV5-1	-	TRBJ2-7	CACRGTTGPYEQYF	TGCGCCTGCAGGGGTACGACCGGGCCGTACGAGCAGTACTTC
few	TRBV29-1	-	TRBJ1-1	CSVGGRVSQEAFF	TGCAGCGTTGGGGGGCGAGTCTCCCAAGAAGCTTTCTTT
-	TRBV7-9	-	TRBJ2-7	CASSSFRDGSYEQYF	TGTGCCAGCAGCTCATTCCGGGACGGATCCTACGAGCAGTACTTC
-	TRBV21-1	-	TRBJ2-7	CASSKGRNYEQYF	TGTGCCAGCAGCAAGGGACGGAACTACGAGCAGTACTTC
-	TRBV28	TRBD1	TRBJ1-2	CASSRGGRVGYTF	TGTGCCAGCAGCCGAGGGGGCAGAGTTGGCTACACCTTC
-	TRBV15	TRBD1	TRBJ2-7	CATSYGQGSSYEQYF	TGTGCCACCAGCTACGGACAGGGAAGCTCCTACGAGCAGTACTTC
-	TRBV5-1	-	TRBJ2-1	CASSLARINEQFF	TGCGCCAGCAGCTTGGCCCGAATAAATGAGCAGTTCTTC
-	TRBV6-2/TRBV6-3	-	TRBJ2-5	CASKEYQETQYF	TGTGCCAGCAAGGAGTACCAAGAGACCCAGTACTTC
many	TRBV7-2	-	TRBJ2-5	CASSFSETQYF	TGTGCCAGCAGCTTTTCAGAGACCCAGTACTTC
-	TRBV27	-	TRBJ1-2	CASSLGGRYGYTF	TGTGCCAGCAGCCTGGGGGGCCGGTATGGCTACACCTTC
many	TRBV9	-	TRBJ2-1	CASSPAGFHNEQFF	TGTGCCAGCAGCCCCGCGGGGTTCCACAATGAGCAGTTCTTC
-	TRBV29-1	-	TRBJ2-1	CSSKPGSYNEQFF	TGCAGCTCAAAACCGGGATCATACAATGAGCAGTTCTTC
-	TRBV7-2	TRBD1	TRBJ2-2	CASTPTGFTGELFF	TGTGCCAGCACCCCGACAGGGTTCACCGGGGAGCTGTTTTTT
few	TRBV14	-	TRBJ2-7	CASSQDLTHEQYF	TGTGCCAGCAGCCAAGATCTTACCCACGAGCAGTACTTC
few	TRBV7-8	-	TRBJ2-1	CASRPRGDNEQFF	TGTGCCAGCAGACCCCGAGGGGACAATGAGCAGTTCTTC
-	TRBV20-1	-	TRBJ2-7	CGARDRAISYEQYF	TGCGGTGCTAGGGATCGGGCCATCTCCTACGAGCAGTACTTC
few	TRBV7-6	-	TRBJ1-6	CASSFRIGTGDSPLHF	TGTGCCAGCAGCTTCCGAATCGGGACGGGAGATTCACCCCTCCACTTT
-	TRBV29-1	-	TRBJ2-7	CSVDTGGTSDLYEQYF	TGCAGCGTTGATACTGGAGGGACCTCAGACCTGTACGAGCAGTACTTC
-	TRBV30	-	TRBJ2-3	CAWSVPPGNTQYF	TGTGCCTGGAGTGTACCGCCTGGAAATACGCAGTATTTT
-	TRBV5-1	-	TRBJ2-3	CASSFARTTDTQYF	TGCGCCAGCAGCTTTGCCAGAACCACAGATACGCAGTATTTT
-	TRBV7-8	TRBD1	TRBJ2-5	CASSFGQALETQYF	TGTGCCAGCAGCTTTGGACAGGCCCTAGAGACCCAGTACTTC
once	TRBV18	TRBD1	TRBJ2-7	CASSPPNRGLYEQYF	TGTGCCAGCTCACCACCAAACAGGGGGCTCTACGAGCAGTACTTC
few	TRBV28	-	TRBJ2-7	CASKTDSSYEQYF	TGTGCCAGCAAAACCGACAGCTCCTACGAGCAGTACTTC
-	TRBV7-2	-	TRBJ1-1	CASSVSPAEAFF	TGTGCCAGCAGCGTGTCTCCAGCTGAAGCTTTCTTT
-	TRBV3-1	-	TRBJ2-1	CASSQVPSSQGQFF	TGTGCCAGCAGCCAAGTCCCCTCCTCCCAGGGGCAGTTCTTC
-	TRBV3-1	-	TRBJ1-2	CASGANYGYTF	TGTGCCAGCGGGGCGAACTATGGCTACACCTTC
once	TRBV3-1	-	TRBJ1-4	CASSQKLFF	TGTGCCAGCAGCCAAAAACTGTTTTTT
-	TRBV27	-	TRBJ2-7	CASSSTGLGSYEQYF	TGTGCCAGCAGTTCAACAGGGTTGGGGTCCTACGAGCAGTACTTC
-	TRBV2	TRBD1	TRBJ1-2	CASRSGQGAPGYTF	TGTGCCAGCAGATCCGGACAGGGGGCTCCTGGCTACACCTTC
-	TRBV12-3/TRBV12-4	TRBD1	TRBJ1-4	CASSKPGQGIEKLFF	TGTGCCAGCAGTAAACCGGGACAGGGTATTGAAAAACTGTTTTTT
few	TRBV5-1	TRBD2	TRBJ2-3	CASSLAGTSGADTQYF	TGCGCCAGCAGCTTGGCCGGGACTAGCGGTGCAGATACGCAGTATTTT
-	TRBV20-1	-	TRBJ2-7	CSALMGHLYEQYF	TGCAGTGCCCTCATGGGACACCTCTACGAGCAGTACTTC
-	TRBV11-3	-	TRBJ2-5	CASSLQGSRETQYF	TGTGCCAGCAGCCTCCAGGGGTCACGGGAGACCCAGTACTTC
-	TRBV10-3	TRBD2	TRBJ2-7	CAIQQTLAGGSSYNEQYF	TGTGCCATCCAACAAACTCTAGCGGGAGGGAGCTCCTACAATGAGCAGTACTTC
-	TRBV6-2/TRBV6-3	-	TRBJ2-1	CASSYTLHDEQFF	TGTGCCAGCAGTTACACGCTCCACGATGAGCAGTTCTTC
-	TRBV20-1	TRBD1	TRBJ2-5	CSADTGQGKEQYF	TGCAGTGCGGACACGGGACAGGGGAAAGAGCAGTACTTC
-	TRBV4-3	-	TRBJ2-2	CASSRAVGANTGELFF	TGCGCCAGCAGTCGTGCCGTAGGAGCGAACACCGGGGAGCTGTTTTTT
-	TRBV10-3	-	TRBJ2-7	CAISESIFSLSEQYF	TGTGCCATCAGTGAGTCGATATTTAGTTTAAGCGAGCAGTACTTC
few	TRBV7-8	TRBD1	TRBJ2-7	CASSPGQGIPLPYEQYF	TGTGCCAGCAGCCCGGGACAGGGGATTCCTCTCCCCTACGAGCAGTACTTC
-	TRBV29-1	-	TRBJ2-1	CSVLRGGPYNEQFF	TGCAGCGTCCTGCGGGGAGGTCCTTACAATGAGCAGTTCTTC
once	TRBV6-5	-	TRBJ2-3	CASSLQGSADTQYF	TGTGCCAGCAGTTTACAGGGATCTGCAGATACGCAGTATTTT
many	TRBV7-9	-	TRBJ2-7	CASSSRDLSYEQYF	TGTGCCAGCAGCTCCCGGGACCTATCCTACGAGCAGTACTTC
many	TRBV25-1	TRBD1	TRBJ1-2	CASSEGTGGYGYTF	TGTGCCAGCAGTGAGGGGACAGGGGGCTATGGCTACACCTTC
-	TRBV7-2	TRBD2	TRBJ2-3	CASSLESGGGADTQYF	TGTGCCAGCAGCTTAGAGAGCGGGGGGGGCGCAGATACGCAGTATTTT
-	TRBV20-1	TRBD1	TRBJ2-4	CSASTGCAKSIQYF	TGCAGTGCTTCGACAGGGTGTGCCAAAAGCATTCAGTACTTC
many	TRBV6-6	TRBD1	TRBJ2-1	CASRDTTGGTYNEQFF	TGTGCCAGCAGGGACACGACAGGGGGTACCTACAATGAGCAGTTCTTC
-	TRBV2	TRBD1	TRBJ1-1	CASSESPGDRGDAEAFF	TGTGCCAGCAGTGAGTCTCCGGGGGACAGGGGGGATGCTGAAGCTTTCTTT
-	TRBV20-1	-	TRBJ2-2	CSAPPGLNTGELFF	TGCAGTGCCCCCCCGGGACTGAACACCGGGGAGCTGTTTTTT
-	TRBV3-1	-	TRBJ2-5	CASSLRRREETQYF	TGTGCCAGCAGCCTCCGGAGGAGAGAGGAGACCCAGTACTTC
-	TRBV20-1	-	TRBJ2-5	CSARVLRRETQYF	TGCAGTGCTAGAGTACTACGGCGGGAGACCCAGTACTTC
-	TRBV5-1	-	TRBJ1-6	CASSLGGQNSPLHF	TGCGCCAGCAGCTTGGGCGGACAGAATTCACCCCTCCACTTT